The 24 T cell receptor beta chains given below trace back to one sample, sequenced in a study of beta chain features in type 1 diabetes. Sequencing targeted expressed TCRB transcripts, as all isolated RNA had been reverse transcribed. Sequencing used immunoSEQ multiplex PCR; TCRdb keeps in-frame clones, though not all of them. Seen here are about 620,000 clones, around 16% observed once, and the top ten hold 0.09% to 0.095%. Sequenced material: naive CD4+ T cells from blood. Receptors were obtained from a man aged 18 to 29 in good health.

This clone was observed a few times. V gene TRBV5-8 combines with J gene TRBJ2-1, with TRBD2 identical over 10 bases. This CDR3 comprises 15 residues. V shed 1 base and J 9 bases; nucleotides not matched to a gene: 7. Germline CDR1 and CDR2: SGHTS and YDEGEE. The CDR3 spells CASSLRSSGRTEQFF. The CDR3 DNA follows: TGTGCCAGCAGCTTGAGGTCTAGCGGGAGAACTGAGCAGTTCTTC.

The V gene is TRBV7-2, the J gene TRBJ1-5; maybe TRBD1 (6 bases). Germline loops: CDR1 SGHTA, CDR2 FQGNSA. Trimming took 5 bases from V and 0 from J, leaving 17 bases between them. The CDR3 is 17 amino acids. CDR3 bases: TGTGCCAGCAGCCTCCCGGACAGACTTTATAGCAATCAGCCCCAGCATTTT. This encodes CASSLPDRLYSNQPQHF. Full variable domain (rest looked up from reference TRBV7-2 and TRBJ1-5): GAGVSQSPSNKVTEKGKDVELRCDPISGHTALYWYRQSLGQGLEFLIYFQGNSAPDKSGLPSDRFSAERTGGSVSTLTIQRTQQEDSAVYLCASSLPDRLYSNQPQHFGDGTRLSIL.

The chain carries TRBV9 and TRBJ2-2; 8 bases match TRBD1. Germline V CDR1 and CDR2: SGDLS, YYNGEE. The CDR3 runs to 16 residues. The V gene end was trimmed by 4 bases and the J gene end by 1 base; junction bases not matched to a gene: 6. CDR3 sequence (DNA): TGTGCCAGCAGCCCCCCCGGGACAGGGAACACCGGGGAGCTGTTTTTT. It specifies CASSPPGTGNTGELFF.

This rearrangement joins TRBV9 to TRBJ2-1; 12 nucleotides line up with TRBD2. V lost 0 bases, J lost 7 bases, and 5 bases stayed unmatched. The CDR3 is made up of 16 amino acids. Germline V gives CDR1 SGDLS, CDR2 YYNGEE. In nucleotides, the CDR3 is TGTGCCAGCAGCGTAGTCCCTAGCGGGAGGGCTAATGAGCAGTTCTTC. Translating gives CASSVVPSGRANEQFF. Using reference TRBV9 and TRBJ2-1 for the parts outside the CDR3, the full variable domain is DSGVTQTPKHLITATGQRVTLRCSPRSGDLSVYWYQQSLDQGLQFLIQYYNGEERAKGNILERFSAQQFPDLHSELNLSSLELGDSALYFCASSVVPSGRANEQFFGPGTRLTVL.

The chain carries TRBV6-5 and TRBJ1-2; D is uncertain. The CDR3 sequence is 13 residues long. The V gene lost 6 bases and the J gene lost 1 base, with 9 bases spanning the gap. Germline CDR1 is MNHEY and CDR2 is SVGAGI. CDR3 nucleotides: TGTGCCAGCAGAGACGCTCGTAACTATGGCTACACCTTC. Amino acids: CASRDARNYGYTF.

This clone appeared a few times. The genes are TRBV12-5 and TRBJ2-1; 7 nucleotides line up with TRBD1. CDR3 length equals 16 residues. Trimming took 7 bases from V and 3 from J; bases not matched to a gene: 12. The germline V gene has CDR1 LGHNT and CDR2 FRNRAP. The CDR3 sequence: CASAPTYRGYYNEQFF. As DNA, the CDR3 is TGTGCTAGTGCTCCAACCTACAGGGGTTACTACAATGAGCAGTTCTTC.

In this sample, this clone turned up many times. The CDR3 sequence: CAISAERVDYGYTF. The DNA of the CDR3 is TGTGCCATCAGTGCTGAGCGAGTTGACTATGGCTACACCTTC. The chain recombines TRBV10-3 with TRBJ1-2; D uncertain. The CDR3 extends over 14 amino acids. Germline CDR1 reads ENHRY; CDR2 reads SYGVKD. V gave up 4 bases and J gave up 3 bases, with 12 bases separating them.

This chain uses TRBV7-2 with TRBJ2-2; 9 nucleotides align to TRBD1. Per germline, CDR1 SGHTA and CDR2 FQGNSA. Unmatched junction bases numbered 8, after V lost 4 bases and J lost 8 bases. The CDR3 is 15 amino acids. CDR3 amino acids: CASSSPGQGTGELFF. CDR3 coding DNA: TGTGCCAGCAGCTCACCGGGACAGGGTACGGGGGAGCTGTTTTTT. Full variable domain (outside the CDR3, taken from reference TRBV7-2 and TRBJ2-2): GAGVSQSPSNKVTEKGKDVELRCDPISGHTALYWYRQSLGQGLEFLIYFQGNSAPDKSGLPSDRFSAERTGGSVSTLTIQRTQQEDSAVYLCASSSPGQGTGELFFGEGSRLTVL.

This clone has just a few counts. The chain recombines TRBV7-9 with TRBJ2-1, with 8 nucleotides matching TRBD2. Germline CDR1 and CDR2: SEHNR and FQNEAQ (reference sequence). V lost 5 bases and J lost 9; bases outside the gene matches: 15. This CDR3 has 16 residues. The CDR3 nucleotides read TGTGCCAGCAGCCCCATAGCGGGACCGTTTGCCAGTGAGCAGTTCTTC. It encodes CASSPIAGPFASEQFF.

This clone was counted only a few times. The rearrangement joins TRBV7-3 to TRBJ1-3, with D tentatively TRBD1 (5 bases). Germline V lookup: CDR1 SGHTA, CDR2 FQGTGA. V lost 2 bases, J lost 0 bases, and 11 bases lay in between. This CDR3 is built from 16 residues. The CDR3, as DNA: TGTGCCAGCAGCTTATCCGGGACGCGCTCTGGAAACACCATATATTTT. Its protein product is CASSLSGTRSGNTIYF.

The CDR3 DNA is TGTGCCAGCAGAAAACCTCGGGGGACAAGGTACTACGAGCAGTACTTC. Protein sequence: CASRKPRGTRYYEQYF. The chain links TRBV11-2 to TRBJ2-7; either TRBD1 or TRBD2 may supply D (6 bases each). Per the germline V gene, CDR1 is SGHAT and CDR2 is FQNNGV. V lost 6 bases and J 3 bases, leaving 21 bases between the germline ends. CDR3 length: 16 residues.

The chain combines TRBV15 with TRBJ1-1; tentatively, D is TRBD1 (6 bases). This CDR3 has 13 residues. Germline V gives CDR1 LNHNV, CDR2 YYDKDF (reference sequence). V gave up 6 bases and J gave up 3 bases, with 11 bases separating them. CDR3 amino acids: CATSKTGDTEAFF. CDR3 sequence (DNA): TGTGCCACCAGTAAGACAGGAGACACTGAAGCTTTCTTT.

The V gene is TRBV7-3, the J gene TRBJ2-3; D is undetermined. This CDR3 is 13 amino acids long. V lost 2 bases and J lost 1, with 4 bases in between. Germline loops: CDR1 SGHTA, CDR2 FQGTGA. The chain's CDR3 is CASSLRRTDTQYF. The DNA of the CDR3 is TGTGCCAGCAGCTTACGTCGCACAGATACGCAGTATTTT.

The chain recombines TRBV5-1 with TRBJ2-4; tentatively, D is TRBD2 (5 bases). This CDR3 has 15 residues. Trimming took off 4 bases at V and 0 bases at J, with 11 bases between the two ends. CDR1 and CDR2 (germline): SGHRS, YFSETQ. The CDR3 loop reads CASSPAGVAKNIQYF. The CDR3 region has the DNA TGCGCCAGCAGCCCCGCCGGGGTAGCCAAAAACATTCAGTACTTC. Together with reference TRBV5-1 and TRBJ2-4, the CDR3 gives the full variable domain: KAGVTQTPRYLIKTRGQQVTLSCSPISGHRSVSWYQQTPGQGLQFLFEYFSETQRNKGNFPGRFSGRQFSNSRSEMNVSTLELGDSALYLCASSPAGVAKNIQYFGAGTRLSVL.

This clone has a handful of counts. The genes are TRBV6-5 and TRBJ2-1, with D perhaps matching TRBD2 (7 bases). V lost 8 bases to trimming and J lost 3 bases, with 11 bases between them. Germline CDR1 and CDR2: MNHEY and SVGAGI. CDR3 length: 13 amino acids. This CDR3 is CASRGANYNEQFF. CDR3 DNA sequence: TGTGCCAGCCGGGGGGCCAACTACAATGAGCAGTTCTTC.

This clone turned up a few times. The rearrangement joins TRBV25-1 to TRBJ2-2; no clear D gene. The V and J ends lost 6 bases and 2 bases respectively, with 4 bases between them. The CDR3 has 12 amino acids. Germline V gene data show CDR1 as MGHDK and CDR2 as SYGVNS. As DNA, the CDR3 is TGTGCCAGCAGGGACAACACCGGGGAGCTGTTTTTT. It translates to CASRDNTGELFF.

The count of this clone is one. V gene TRBV5-4 combines with J gene TRBJ1-2, with 7 bases matching TRBD1. V lost 5 bases to trimming and J lost 4 bases; unmatched junction nucleotides: 8. The CDR3 covers 14 residues. The germline V gene encodes CDR1 SGHNT and CDR2 YYREEE (reference sequence). In DNA form, the CDR3 reads TGTGCCAGCAGATACGCCGGGACAGCCTATGGCTACACCTTC. Protein: CASRYAGTAYGYTF.

This clone was seen only a few times. Other DNA sequences in this specimen translate into the identical CDR3. V gene TRBV9 combines with J gene TRBJ1-5, with a tentative D call TRBD1 (6 bases). Germline CDR1 and CDR2: SGDLS and YYNGEE. V shed 0 bases and J shed 7 bases, with 11 bases lying between them. The length of the CDR3 is 14 residues. The CDR3 protein is CASSVAGGGQPQHF. CDR3 bases: TGTGCCAGCAGCGTAGCAGGAGGGGGGCAGCCCCAGCATTTT.

The rearrangement links TRBV25-1 to TRBJ1-3; D unresolved. Germline CDR1 reads MGHDK; CDR2 reads SYGVNS. This CDR3 spans 13 amino acids. The V gene lost 5 bases and the J gene lost 6 bases, with 11 bases spanning the gap. CDR3 sequence (DNA): TGTGCCAGCAGTCCTGGGCCACCAAACACCATATATTTT. It specifies CASSPGPPNTIYF.

This clone was counted a few times. The V call is TRBV7-2, the J call TRBJ1-6; D call uncertain. This CDR3 has 16 amino acids. Germline V gives CDR1 SGHTA, CDR2 FQGNSA. Trimming took 5 bases from V and 7 from J, leaving 18 bases between them. Here the CDR3 reads CASSPHDPRTNSPLHF. The CDR3 DNA reads as TGTGCCAGCAGCCCACATGACCCACGTACGAATTCACCCCTCCACTTT.

The chain employs TRBV21-1 and TRBJ2-7. TRBV21-1 is deemed a pseudogene. The CDR3 is made up of 18 amino acids. In nucleotides, the CDR3 is TGTGCCAGCAGCAGACAACTCCTAGTGACCCAGAACGGCTACGAGCAGTACTTC. It codes for CASSRQLLVTQNGYEQYF.

This clone was found a few times. The chain joins TRBV29-1 to TRBJ2-7; D is perhaps TRBD2 (7 bases). Germline CDR1 is SQVTM and CDR2 is ANQGSEA. Trimming pared 5 bases from V and 5 bases from J, leaving 22 bases between. The CDR3 sequence is 15 residues long. This CDR3 reads CSVRRHREGLNEQYF. CDR3 DNA sequence: TGCAGCGTTCGAAGACACAGGGAGGGCCTCAACGAGCAGTACTTC.

This clone has a handful of counts. The V gene is TRBV16, the J gene TRBJ2-7, with 7 bases aligning to TRBD1. Per germline, CDR1 KGHSY and CDR2 FQNENV. Trimming removed 3 bases from V and 3 bases from J; junction bases left unmatched: 8. The length of the CDR3 is 15 residues. The CDR3 reads CASSQAGTANYEQYF. The DNA for the CDR3 is TGTGCCAGCAGCCAGGCCGGGACAGCCAACTACGAGCAGTACTTC. The complete variable domain, with remaining parts taken from reference TRBV16 and TRBJ2-7, reads GEEVAQTPKHLVRGEGQKAKLYCAPIKGHSYVFWYQQVLKNEFKFLISFQNENVFDETGMPKERFSAKCLPNSPCSLEIQATKLEDSAVYFCASSQAGTANYEQYFGPGTRLTVT.

The chain joins TRBV7-9 to TRBJ1-6, with unresolved D. The V gene's germline CDR1 is SEHNR and CDR2 FQNEAQ (reference sequence). The CDR3 has 17 amino acids. V was shortened by 0 bases and J by 0 bases, with 9 bases between the two germline ends. The CDR3 loop is CASSLAAGSSYNSPLHF. The CDR3 DNA reads TGTGCCAGCAGCTTAGCGGCAGGAAGCTCCTATAATTCACCCCTCCACTTT. Full variable domain (remainder filled in from reference TRBV7-9 and TRBJ1-6): DTGVSQNPRHKITKRGQNVTFRCDPISEHNRLYWYRQTLGQGPEFLTYFQNEAQLEKSRLLSDRFSAERPKGSFSTLEIQRTEQGDSAMYLCASSLAAGSSYNSPLHFGNGTRLTVT.